This T cell receptor beta chain was sequenced in a study of T cells after posttransplantation cyclophosphamide. Study results and caveats: Donor-recipient repertoire similarity was low at 1-2 months, rising over year one.

Regarding this clone: Its cognate antigen is unknown.

Sequencing was performed with immunoSEQ multiplex PCR; in TCRdb, only in-frame clones are kept and a portion is missing. This table holds 20,000 to 25,000 clones, 73% found once. In germline, CDR1 is SEHNR, CDR2 FQNEAQ (reference sequence). The CDR3 totals 14 residues. V lost 5 bases, J lost 1 base, and 11 bases lay in between. The source of this sequence is a woman aged 55-70 years in good health, CMV-negative, and a related stem cell transplant donor. This sequence joins TRBV7-9 and TRBJ1-1; D possibly corresponds to TRBD1 (6 bases). The sample consisted of memory CD4+ T cells sorted from PBMCs. The CDR3 coding sequence is TGTGCCAGCAGCCTGGGACAACGGAACACTGAAGCTTTCTTT. It codes for CASSLGQRNTEAFF.